Shown below are 14 T cell receptor beta chains from a single sample sequenced in a study of regulatory T cells in long-lasting Graves disease. According to the study, TCR beta libraries were built with iRepertoire HTBI primers and CDR3-region Arm-PCR. TCRdb redid the calling of the multiplex PCR reads with MiXCR, one entry per CDR3 protein. The table has almost 350,000 distinct CDR3 sequences, 15% to 20% seen once. The time point is: persistent/refractory GD, antithyroid drugs over 5 years with positive TRAb. Making the TCR library involved RNA that had been extracted from PBMCs. The material sequenced was peripheral blood mononuclear cells (PBMCs), taken when the disease was refractory, from a patient treated with antithyroid drugs. The source of these receptors is a female donor with Graves disease.

CDR3 loop: CASSQDSGYPQHF. The CDR3 DNA follows: TGCGCCAGCAGCCAAGACTCTGGGTATCCCCAGCATTTT. The chain carries TRBV4-3 and TRBJ1-5; D is uncertain. The CDR3 consists of 13 residues. Deletions cut 0 bases from V and 10 bases from J, with 10 bases between. Germline CDR1 LGHNA, CDR2 YSLEER.

This clonotype occurred a few times. The chain combines TRBV6-7 with TRBJ2-7, with TRBD2 as a possible D gene (6 bases). TRBV6-7 is known as an ORF, though its function is uncertain. V was pared by 4 bases and J by 4 bases, with 17 bases between. There are 15 residues in the CDR3. CDR3 in amino acids: CASSLRPGVLYEQYF. The CDR3 DNA is TGTGCCAGCAGTTTAAGGCCGGGAGTCTTGTACGAGCAGTACTTC.

Ten or more counts support this clonotype. This chain joins TRBV6-1 and TRBJ1-2; 7 nucleotides align to TRBD1. Germline lookup yields CDR1 MNHNS and CDR2 SASEGT. The CDR3 is 18 residues long. V lost 4 bases, J lost 2 bases, and 16 bases stayed unmatched. This chain's CDR3 is CASSGPTRRDSPNYGYTF. The CDR3 bases are TGTGCCAGCAGTGGCCCGACGAGGCGGGACAGCCCGAACTATGGCTACACCTTC.

This clonotype was observed at least ten times. The chain combines TRBV28 with TRBJ2-7; 11 positions agree with TRBD2. Germline loops: CDR1 MDHEN, CDR2 SYDVKM. The V segment lost 6 bases and the J segment 3 bases; nucleotides outside the gene matches: 4. This CDR3 region has 14 residues. The CDR3, as DNA: TGTGCCAGCAGCTACGGGACTAGCGGCTACGAGCAGTACTTC. Translated, it gives CASSYGTSGYEQYF. Looking up the rest from reference TRBV28 and TRBJ2-7 gives the full variable domain: DVKVTQSSRYLVKRTGEKVFLECVQDMDHENMFWYRQDPGLGLRLIYFSYDVKMKEKGDIPEGYSVSREKKERFSLILESASTNQTSMYLCASSYGTSGYEQYFGPGTRLTVT.

This chain joins TRBV3-1 and TRBJ1-2; 7 nucleotides match TRBD1. Germline V gene sequence: CDR1 LGHDT, CDR2 YNNKEL (reference sequence). The trim removed 3 bases at V and 8 bases at J, leaving 12 bases unmatched. The CDR3 has 15 amino acids. The CDR3 here is CASSHLWTGSRGYTF. The CDR3 region has the DNA TGTGCCAGCAGCCACCTATGGACAGGATCTAGGGGCTACACCTTC.

This clonotype has more than one count but fewer than ten. The V call is TRBV11-2, the J call TRBJ2-2, with D possibly TRBD2 on 6 matching bases. The CDR3 has 15 residues. The V and J ends lost 1 base and 4 bases respectively, with 10 bases between them. Germline V CDR1 and CDR2: SGHAT, FQNNGV. The CDR3 sequence is CASSLVGLSTGELFF. The DNA for the CDR3 is TGTGCCAGCAGCTTAGTGGGACTGAGCACCGGGGAGCTGTTTTTT.

In this sample, this clonotype turned up a few times. The chain couples TRBV4-3 to TRBJ1-5, with D unresolved. From germline, CDR1 is LGHNA and CDR2 YSLEER. This CDR3 contains 16 residues. V was cut by 0 bases and J by 3 bases, with 12 bases left in between. The CDR3, as DNA: TGCGCCAGCAGCCAAGATCTTTCCCTGATCAATCAGCCCCAGCATTTT. Translation: CASSQDLSLINQPQHF.

This clonotype has ten or more counts. V is TRBV11-2 and J is TRBJ1-1; 9 bases align to TRBD1. The germline V gene encodes CDR1 SGHAT and CDR2 FQNNGV. The CDR3 covers 12 residues. The V segment lost 11 bases and the J segment 3 bases; nucleotides outside the gene matches: 4. The CDR3 sequence: CASRDRDTEAFF. The CDR3 DNA sequence: TGTGCCTCGCGGGACAGGGACACTGAAGCTTTCTTT.

The table lists this clonotype with a few counts. The genes are TRBV10-3 and TRBJ1-1; TRBD1 aligns across 7 bases. The CDR3 contains 15 residues. In germline, CDR1 is ENHRY, CDR2 SYGVKD. V shed 7 bases, J shed 0 bases, and the junction held 8 bases outside the gene matches. The CDR3 region is CAIKGGGSLNTEAFF. In nucleotides, the CDR3 is TGTGCCATCAAGGGAGGGGGCAGCCTGAACACTGAAGCTTTCTTT.

The V and J genes are TRBV4-1 and TRBJ2-6; no reliable D call. CDR1 MGHRA and CDR2 YSYEKL come from the germline V gene. The CDR3 is 20 residues long. V dropped 4 bases and J dropped 1 base, with 23 bases sitting between them. The CDR3 loop is CASSPGPLASRTSGANVLTF. In DNA form, the CDR3 reads TGCGCCAGCAGCCCTGGACCTCTCGCATCCCGCACTTCTGGGGCCAACGTCCTGACTTTC.

This clonotype was counted at least ten times. The chain joins TRBV6-1 to TRBJ1-1; D gene uncertain. V lost 3 bases and J 1 base, leaving 9 bases between the germline ends. CDR3 length: 14 amino acids. Germline CDR1 and CDR2: MNHNS and SASEGT. CDR3: CASSELARNTEAFF. Written as DNA, the CDR3 is TGTGCCAGCAGTGAGTTAGCAAGGAACACTGAAGCTTTCTTT.

This clonotype has a handful of counts. V and J are TRBV5-1 and TRBJ2-2; D is undetermined. V dropped 0 bases and J dropped 5 bases, with 11 bases sitting between them. This CDR3 comprises 15 residues. CDR1 is SGHRS, CDR2 YFSETQ, per germline. CDR3 sequence: CASSLAKIETGELFF. The CDR3 nucleotides read TGCGCCAGCAGCTTGGCCAAGATTGAGACCGGGGAGCTGTTTTTT.

The rearrangement uses TRBV7-8 and TRBJ2-2, with 9 bases that match TRBD1. The CDR3 runs 17 residues. Per germline, CDR1 SGHVS and CDR2 FQNEAQ. V trimming: 5 bases; J trimming: 1 base; junction bases outside the gene matches: 8. Written as DNA, the CDR3 is TGTGCCAGCAGCATCAGGCCGGGACAGGGGAACACCGGGGAGCTGTTTTTT. Translated, it gives CASSIRPGQGNTGELFF.

The table lists this clonotype with many counts. The chain carries TRBV3-1 and TRBJ2-7; D is undetermined. Germline V gene sequence: CDR1 LGHDT, CDR2 YNNKEL (reference sequence). Trimming stripped 2 bases from V and 0 bases from J, with 11 bases between. The CDR3 totals 15 residues. This CDR3 reads CASSQPAASSYEQYF. DNA for the CDR3: TGTGCCAGCAGCCAACCAGCAGCTAGCTCCTACGAGCAGTACTTC.